The present T cell receptor (beta chain) was sequenced within a study of T cell responses to AZD1222 COVID-19 vaccine. Turning to the study itself: Analyses pooled second doses at about 4 or about 12 weeks.

Repertoires were generated with immunoSEQ multiplex PCR, while TCRdb's copy carries only in-frame clones and drops some. This sample carries more than 95,000 clones, 82% of them seen once, and the ten largest clones take around 5%. CDR3 length: 14 residues. V dropped 0 bases and J dropped 8 bases, with 13 bases sitting between them. Germline V gene sequence: CDR1 SGDLS, CDR2 YYNGEE. Notes on the study in general: Close to half of spike-specific TCRs reportedly recognize unmutated variant regions. Seropositive status at baseline applied to only 5 to 7 AZD1222 recipients.

In the case of this clone: Its specificity is unknown.

This receptor was taken from an adult in good health. The chain is built from TRBV9 and TRBJ2-3, with D perhaps matching TRBD1 or TRBD2 (7 bases each). The specimen was peripheral blood, collected on day 0 of AZD1222 vaccination. DNA for the CDR3: TGTGCCAGCAGCGTAGGTTCAGGGGGGGGTACGCAGTATTTT. As protein: CASSVGSGGGTQYF.